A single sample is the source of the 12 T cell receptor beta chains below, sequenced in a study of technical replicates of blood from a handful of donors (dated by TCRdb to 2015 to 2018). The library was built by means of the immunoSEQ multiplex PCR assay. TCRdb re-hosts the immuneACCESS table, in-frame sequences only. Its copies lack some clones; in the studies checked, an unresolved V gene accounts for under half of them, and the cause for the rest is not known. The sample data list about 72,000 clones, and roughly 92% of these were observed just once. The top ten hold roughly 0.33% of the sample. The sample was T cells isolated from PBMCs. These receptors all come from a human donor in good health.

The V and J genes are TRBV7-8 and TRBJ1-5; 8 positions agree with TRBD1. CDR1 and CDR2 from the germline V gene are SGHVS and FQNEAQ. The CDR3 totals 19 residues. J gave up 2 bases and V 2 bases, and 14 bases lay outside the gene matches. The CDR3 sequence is CASSLFTATGGIGNQPQHF. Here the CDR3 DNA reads TGTGCCAGCAGCTTATTTACCGCCACAGGGGGTATTGGCAATCAGCCCCAGCATTTT.

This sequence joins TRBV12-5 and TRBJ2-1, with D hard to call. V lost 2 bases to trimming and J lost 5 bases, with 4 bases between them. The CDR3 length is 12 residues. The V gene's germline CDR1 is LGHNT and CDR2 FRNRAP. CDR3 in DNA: TGTGCTAGTGGTTTGTCGGACAATGAGCAGTTCTTC. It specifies CASGLSDNEQFF.

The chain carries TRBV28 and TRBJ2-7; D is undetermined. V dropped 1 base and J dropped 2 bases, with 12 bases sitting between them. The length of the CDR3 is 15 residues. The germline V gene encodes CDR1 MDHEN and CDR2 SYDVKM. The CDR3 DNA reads TGTGCCAGCAGTTTATATTCAGGTTCCACCTACGAGCAGTACTTC. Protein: CASSLYSGSTYEQYF.

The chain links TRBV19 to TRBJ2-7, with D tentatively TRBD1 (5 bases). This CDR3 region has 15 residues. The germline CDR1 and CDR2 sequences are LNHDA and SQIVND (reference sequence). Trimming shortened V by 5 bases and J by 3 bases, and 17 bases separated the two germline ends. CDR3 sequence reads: CASSLDSGLYYEQYF. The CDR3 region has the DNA TGTGCCAGTAGTCTCGACAGTGGCCTTTACTACGAGCAGTACTTC.

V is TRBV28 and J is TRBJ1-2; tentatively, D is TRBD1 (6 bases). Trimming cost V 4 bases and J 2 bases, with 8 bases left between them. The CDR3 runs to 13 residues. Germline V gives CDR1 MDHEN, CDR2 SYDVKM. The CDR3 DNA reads TGTGCCAGCAGTTCCGGGACAAACTATGGCTACACCTTC. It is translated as CASSSGTNYGYTF.

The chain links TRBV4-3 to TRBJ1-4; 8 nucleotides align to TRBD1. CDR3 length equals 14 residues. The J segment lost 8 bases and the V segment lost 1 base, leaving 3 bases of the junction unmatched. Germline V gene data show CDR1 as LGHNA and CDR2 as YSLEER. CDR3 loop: CASSQGTGNEKLFF. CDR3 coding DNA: TGCGCCAGCAGCCAAGGGACAGGGAACGAAAAACTGTTTTTT.

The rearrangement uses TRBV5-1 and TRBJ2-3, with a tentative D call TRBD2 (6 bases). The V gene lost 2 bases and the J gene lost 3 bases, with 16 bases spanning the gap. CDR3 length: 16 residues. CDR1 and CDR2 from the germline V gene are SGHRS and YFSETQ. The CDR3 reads CASSFLPGTRTDTQYF. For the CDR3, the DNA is TGCGCCAGCAGCTTCTTGCCCGGGACTCGGACAGATACGCAGTATTTT.

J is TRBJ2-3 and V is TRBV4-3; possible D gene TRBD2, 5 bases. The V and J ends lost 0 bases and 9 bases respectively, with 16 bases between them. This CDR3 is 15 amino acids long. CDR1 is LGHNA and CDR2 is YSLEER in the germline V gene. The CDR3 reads CASSQEESNGETQYF. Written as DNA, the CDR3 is TGCGCCAGCAGCCAAGAGGAGAGTAACGGGGAAACGCAGTATTTT.

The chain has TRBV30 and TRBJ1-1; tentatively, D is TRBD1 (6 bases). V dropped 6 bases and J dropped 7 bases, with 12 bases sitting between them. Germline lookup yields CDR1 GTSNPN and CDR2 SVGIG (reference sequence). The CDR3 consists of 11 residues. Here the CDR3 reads CACQGRDEAFF. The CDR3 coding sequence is TGTGCCTGTCAGGGGCGAGATGAAGCTTTCTTT.

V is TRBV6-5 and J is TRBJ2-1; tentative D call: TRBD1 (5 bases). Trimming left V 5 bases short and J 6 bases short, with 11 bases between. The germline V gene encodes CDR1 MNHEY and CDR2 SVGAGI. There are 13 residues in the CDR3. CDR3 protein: CASSHNRLNEQFF. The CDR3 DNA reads TGTGCCAGCAGTCACAACAGGCTCAATGAGCAGTTCTTC.

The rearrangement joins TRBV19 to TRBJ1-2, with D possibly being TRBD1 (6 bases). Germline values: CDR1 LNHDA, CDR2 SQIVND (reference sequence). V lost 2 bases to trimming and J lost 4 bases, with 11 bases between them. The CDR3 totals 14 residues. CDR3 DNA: TGTGCCAGTAGTATACAGGGGAACCCCTATGGCTACACCTTC. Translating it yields CASSIQGNPYGYTF.

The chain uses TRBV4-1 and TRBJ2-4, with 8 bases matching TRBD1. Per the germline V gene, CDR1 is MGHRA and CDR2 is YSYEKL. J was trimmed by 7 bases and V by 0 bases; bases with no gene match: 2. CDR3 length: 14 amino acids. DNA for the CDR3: TGCGCCAGCAGCCAAGAAACAGGGGGTAACATTCAGTACTTC. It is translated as CASSQETGGNIQYF.